These 19 T cell receptor beta chains were sequenced from one sample in a study of T cells in localized non-small cell lung cancer (dated by TCRdb to about 2020). Library generation was performed with the immunoSEQ multiplex PCR assay. TCRdb holds this immuneACCESS table with in-frame rearrangements only. Some clones are missing; in checked studies, unresolved V genes explain under half, and the rest has no known cause. The sample profile shows around 5,600 clones; 28% of them were found once. The leading ten clones occupy roughly 5.3% of the sample. This material consisted of lung tumor tissue, taken before any cancer treatment. These receptors were collected from a female donor at least 60 years old with stage I lung adenocarcinoma.

Details on this clone: In the same sample, other DNA sequences code for this CDR3. This rearrangement joins TRBV6-8 to TRBJ2-7, with 10 bases matching TRBD2. V lost 6 bases, J lost 4 bases, and 6 bases stayed unmatched. Germline CDR1 MNHGY, CDR2 SAAAGT. This CDR3 comprises 14 residues. The CDR3 sequence is CASSTGTSDYEQYF. The CDR3 DNA follows: TGTGCCAGCAGCACCGGGACTAGCGATTACGAGCAGTACTTC.

The chain employs TRBV18 and TRBJ1-2; no reliable D call. The CDR3 length is 14 residues. The germline gives CDR1 KGHSH, CDR2 LQKENI. Between the trimmed V and J ends, which lost 2 bases and 4 bases, there was a span of 11 bases. This CDR3 is CASSPTESGYGYTF. CDR3 coding DNA: TGTGCCAGCTCACCAACCGAATCCGGCTATGGCTACACCTTC.

The rearrangement links TRBV6-8 to TRBJ2-3, with 10 bases matching TRBD2. J gave up 1 base and V 2 bases, and 3 bases lay outside the gene matches. The CDR3 runs 16 residues. Germline values: CDR1 MNHGY, CDR2 SAAAGT. For the CDR3, the DNA is TGTGCCAGCAGTTACCCTAGCGGGAGTGGCACAGATACGCAGTATTTT. It specifies CASSYPSGSGTDTQYF.

A few counts support this clone. This chain joins TRBV6-8 and TRBJ2-2, with TRBD1 matching over 8 bases. Germline V lookup: CDR1 MNHGY, CDR2 SAAAGT. V was pared by 7 bases and J by 6 bases, with 19 bases of the junction left unmatched. CDR3 size: 18 residues. The CDR3 bases are TGTGCCAGCACCGTCAGGGGACAGGCTACTATAGCGTCCGGGGAGCTGTTTTTT. Its protein product is CASTVRGQATIASGELFF.

The chain combines TRBV11-3 with TRBJ2-7; D may be TRBD2 (5 bases). Germline V CDR1 and CDR2: SGHNT, YENEEA. Trimming took off 4 bases at V and 0 bases at J, with 16 bases between the two ends. The CDR3 length is 16 residues. The CDR3 bases are TGTGCCAGCAGCTCCGGTACGGGGTCCAGCTCCTACGAGCAGTACTTC. Its translation is CASSSGTGSSSYEQYF. The full variable domain, completed using reference TRBV11-3 and TRBJ2-7, is EAGVVQSPRYKIIEKKQPVAFWCNPISGHNTLYWYLQNLGQGPELLIRYENEEAVDDSQLPKDRFSAERLKGVDSTLKIQPAELGDSAVYLCASSSGTGSSSYEQYFGPGTRLTVT.

This clone was counted only a few times. The V and J genes are TRBV6-8 and TRBJ1-4; D is ambiguous. The CDR3 is 15 residues long. V was shortened by 6 bases and J by 4 bases, with 15 bases between the two germline ends. CDR1 and CDR2 (germline): MNHGY, SAAAGT. CDR3 nucleotide sequence: TGTGCCAGCAGCGCGGCTAGCGCGGATAATGAAAAACTGTTTTTT. Protein sequence: CASSAASADNEKLFF.

The chain employs TRBV9 and TRBJ1-2; D perhaps matches TRBD1 (5 bases). The V end was cut by 5 bases, the J end by 5 bases, with 19 bases between. This CDR3 region has 15 residues. Germline loops: CDR1 SGDLS, CDR2 YYNGEE. Here the CDR3 reads CASSAPAGFSYGYTF. DNA of the CDR3: TGTGCCAGCAGTGCCCCCGCAGGGTTTTCTTATGGCTACACCTTC.

This clone was counted only a few times. This chain links TRBV18 with TRBJ2-7; tentatively, D is TRBD1 (6 bases). The germline V gene has CDR1 KGHSH and CDR2 LQKENI. The CDR3 loop spans 14 amino acids. Trimming took off 3 bases at V and 4 bases at J, with 13 bases between the two ends. CDR3 DNA: TGTGCCAGCTCACCCCTGGGGGCCCCATACGAGCAGTACTTC. This sequence encodes CASSPLGAPYEQYF.

The gene calls are TRBV6-8 and TRBJ2-4, with 7 nucleotides matching TRBD1. Germline-derived CDR1 and CDR2 are MNHGY and SAAAGT. Unmatched junction bases numbered 10, after V lost 5 bases and J lost 6 bases. This CDR3 region has 15 residues. The CDR3 DNA is TGTGCCAGCAGTATATCAACGGGACAGTTAAACATTCAGTACTTC. Its protein is CASSISTGQLNIQYF.

The J gene is TRBJ1-2, the V gene TRBV25-1; 7 nucleotides agree with TRBD1. The ends lost 4 bases at V and 8 bases at J; junction bases unmatched: 13. The CDR3 has 15 residues. Germline V gene sequence: CDR1 MGHDK, CDR2 SYGVNS. The CDR3 coding sequence is TGTGCCAGCAGTGTCCCAAGACAGGGAGGGCAAGGCTACACCTTC. Translated: CASSVPRQGGQGYTF.

This clone is medium-sized in the sample. The gene calls are TRBV6-8 and TRBJ1-1; possibly TRBD1 for D (5 bases). V was trimmed by 8 bases and J by 6 bases, leaving 16 bases between them. This CDR3 region has 13 residues. Looked up from germline, CDR1 is MNHGY and CDR2 is SAAAGT. This CDR3 is CASGAGRNAEAFF. The CDR3, as DNA: TGTGCCAGCGGGGCAGGGAGGAATGCTGAAGCTTTCTTT.

The genes are TRBV19 and TRBJ2-5; 12 bases are shared with TRBD2. CDR3 size: 17 residues. The trim removed 0 bases at V and 4 bases at J, leaving 6 bases unmatched. The germline CDR1 and CDR2 sequences are LNHDA and SQIVND (reference sequence). The CDR3 nucleotides read TGTGCCAGTAGTATAGATCCTAGCGGGGGGGGCCGAGAGACCCAGTACTTC. Translation: CASSIDPSGGGRETQYF.

The chain joins TRBV19 to TRBJ2-7; 9 bases match TRBD1. The CDR3 length is 15 residues. The ends lost 3 bases at V and 4 bases at J; junction bases unmatched: 7. Looked up from germline, CDR1 is LNHDA and CDR2 is SQIVND (reference sequence). The CDR3 DNA sequence: TGTGCCAGTAGTATTGGGACAGGGACCTTTTACGAGCAGTACTTC. Encoded protein: CASSIGTGTFYEQYF.

This clone is medium-sized (0.01 to 0.1%) in the sample. The chain has TRBV11-3 and TRBJ2-2; weak D call: TRBD1 (6 bases). This CDR3 is 15 amino acids long. V was trimmed by 4 bases and J by 1 base, leaving 10 bases between them. The germline V gene has CDR1 SGHNT and CDR2 YENEEA. Here the CDR3 reads CASSSGQENTGELFF. The CDR3 DNA follows: TGTGCCAGCAGCTCGGGACAAGAGAACACCGGGGAGCTGTTTTTT. Complete variable domain (other parts from reference TRBV11-3 and TRBJ2-2): EAGVVQSPRYKIIEKKQPVAFWCNPISGHNTLYWYLQNLGQGPELLIRYENEEAVDDSQLPKDRFSAERLKGVDSTLKIQPAELGDSAVYLCASSSGQENTGELFFGEGSRLTVL.

The chain employs TRBV7-5 and TRBJ2-2; the listed D gene, TRBD1, was not tested against the DNA. TRBV7-5 is a known pseudogene. The CDR3 sequence is 15 residues long. The CDR3 here is CASSLRDRVTGELFF. CDR3 sequence (DNA): TGTGCCAGCAGCTTGCGGGACAGGGTAACCGGGGAGCTGTTTTTT.

The rearrangement joins TRBV29-1 to TRBJ1-1, with D tentatively TRBD1 (5 bases). Germline V lookup: CDR1 SQVTM, CDR2 ANQGSEA. The V gene lost 3 bases and the J gene lost 4 bases, with 12 bases spanning the gap. The CDR3 totals 13 residues. The CDR3 DNA is TGCAGCGTTGAGTACATCCAGGGCACTGAAGCTTTCTTT. Encoded protein: CSVEYIQGTEAFF.

This clone occurred a few times. This rearrangement joins TRBV28 to TRBJ2-7, with TRBD2 as a possible D gene (5 bases). The V gene lost 1 base and the J gene lost 0 bases, with 7 bases spanning the gap. Per the germline V gene, CDR1 is MDHEN and CDR2 is SYDVKM. The CDR3 has 14 residues. The CDR3 DNA is TGTGCCAGCAGTTTATTCCGGGGCTCCTACGAGCAGTACTTC. As protein: CASSLFRGSYEQYF.

This chain uses TRBV29-1 with TRBJ2-1; 7 nucleotides line up with TRBD1. Per the germline V gene, CDR1 is SQVTM and CDR2 is ANQGSEA. The CDR3 runs to 13 residues. V trimming: 7 bases; J trimming: 3 bases; junction bases outside the gene matches: 6. CDR3 amino acids: CSARGDSYNEQFF. The CDR3 DNA reads TGCAGCGCTCGTGGGGACAGCTACAATGAGCAGTTCTTC.

This chain links TRBV19 with TRBJ1-5; D call uncertain. Germline CDR1 LNHDA, CDR2 SQIVND (reference sequence). There are 13 residues in the CDR3. V was pared by 7 bases and J by 4 bases, with 11 bases between. Written as DNA, the CDR3 is TGTGCCAGTACAATCACCCCTAATCAGCCCCAGCATTTT. Translated: CASTITPNQPQHF. The whole variable domain, remainder taken from reference TRBV19 and TRBJ1-5, is DGGITQSPKYLFRKEGQNVTLSCEQNLNHDAMYWYRQDPGQGLRLIYYSQIVNDFQKGDIAEGYSVSREKKESFPLTVTSAQKNPTAFYLCASTITPNQPQHFGDGTRLSIL.